The 24 T cell receptor beta chains below were found in one sample sequenced in a study of cytomegalovirus exposure and HLA in healthy donors (dated by TCRdb to the late 2010s). Library creation used the immunoSEQ multiplex PCR assay. For the multiplex PCR, a mixture combining 60 forward primers for TCR Vbeta segments and 13 reverse primers for TCR Jbeta segments was used. The clones in this table, taken by TCRdb from immuneACCESS, are in-frame only. Not every clone is retained; where verified, under half of the shortfall comes from an unresolved V gene, and the cause of the rest is unknown. Counted in this sample were about 110,000 clones; roughly 82% of them appeared once. The ten largest make up around 2.6% of the sample. The sequencing sample was made of PBMCs. Receptors were obtained from a male donor in good health and CMV-seropositive.

The J gene is TRBJ1-5, the V gene TRBV30; 11 nucleotides align to TRBD1. V shed 1 base and J 5 bases; nucleotides not matched to a gene: 1. Looked up from germline, CDR1 is GTSNPN and CDR2 is SVGIG (reference sequence). The CDR3 spans 14 residues. The CDR3 loop reads CAWSGDRGDQPQHF. The CDR3 bases are TGTGCCTGGAGTGGGGACAGGGGGGATCAGCCCCAGCATTTT.

The V and J genes are TRBV4-3 and TRBJ2-7, with D perhaps matching TRBD2 (6 bases). Trimming took off 0 bases at V and 4 bases at J, with 25 bases between the two ends. The CDR3 spans 19 residues. Germline CDR1 and CDR2: LGHNA and YSLEER. The CDR3 bases are TGCGCCAGCAGCCAAGATAGGGGTCGGTTGCAGCGGGTCGATTACGAGCAGTACTTC. This encodes CASSQDRGRLQRVDYEQYF.

The rearrangement joins TRBV6-5 to TRBJ1-5; D remains ambiguous. The ends were cut back, 6 bases at V and 6 bases at J, with 15 bases in the middle. Per the germline V gene, CDR1 is MNHEY and CDR2 is SVGAGI. This CDR3 is 14 amino acids long. The CDR3 reads CASSHGDFGQPQHF. The CDR3 bases are TGTGCCAGCAGCCACGGGGATTTCGGTCAGCCCCAGCATTTT.

The chain recombines TRBV4-3 with TRBJ2-1; D unclear. V dropped 0 bases and J dropped 0 bases, with 6 bases sitting between them. The CDR3 consists of 15 residues. Germline V lookup: CDR1 LGHNA, CDR2 YSLEER. CDR3 bases: TGCGCCAGCAGCCAAGATAAGAGCTCCTACAATGAGCAGTTCTTC. Amino acids: CASSQDKSSYNEQFF.

CDR3 DNA sequence: TGTGCCAGCAGCTCGACAGGGGACGAGCAGTACTTC. Protein: CASSSTGDEQYF. The rearrangement uses TRBV7-9 and TRBJ2-7; TRBD1 matches 8 bases. Losses at the gene ends were 4 bases for V and 5 bases for J; bases not matched to a gene: 1. The CDR3 has 12 residues. Germline lookup yields CDR1 SEHNR and CDR2 FQNEAQ (reference sequence).

This clone was seen many times. The chain couples TRBV5-4 to TRBJ1-6, with 12 bases identical to TRBD1. This CDR3 is built from 16 residues. Germline lookup yields CDR1 SGHNT and CDR2 YYREEE (reference sequence). J gave up 6 bases and V 4 bases, and 5 bases lay outside the gene matches. This chain's CDR3 is CASSPGQGALNSPLHF. CDR3 sequence (DNA): TGTGCCAGCAGCCCGGGACAGGGGGCCCTTAATTCACCCCTCCACTTT. The entire variable domain, with the rest obtained from reference TRBV5-4 and TRBJ1-6, is as follows: ETGVTQSPTHLIKTRGQQVTLRCSSQSGHNTVSWYQQALGQGPQFIFQYYREEENGRGNFPPRFSGLQFPNYSSELNVNALELDDSALYLCASSPGQGALNSPLHFGNGTRLTVT.

The chain carries TRBV30 and TRBJ1-2; perhaps TRBD1 as D (5 bases). Germline loops: CDR1 GTSNPN, CDR2 SVGIG (reference sequence). The CDR3 sequence is 13 residues long. Deletions cut 4 bases from V and 4 bases from J, with 13 bases between. The CDR3 loop reads CAWKPGPSYGYTF. The CDR3 bases are TGTGCCTGGAAACCAGGGCCCTCCTATGGCTACACCTTC.

V gene TRBV28 combines with J gene TRBJ1-2; D gene uncertain. This CDR3 is 16 amino acids long. Trimming removed 6 bases from V and 8 bases from J, with 25 bases in between. The V gene's germline CDR1 is MDHEN and CDR2 SYDVKM. In DNA, the CDR3 is TGTGCCAGCAGCCCCCGACTTGGGAGGGATCTCCGAGGCTACACCTTC. As protein: CASSPRLGRDLRGYTF.

J is TRBJ2-3 and V is TRBV28; maybe TRBD2 (6 bases). Trimming removed 8 bases from V and 3 bases from J, with 12 bases in between. There are 13 residues in the CDR3. Looked up from germline, CDR1 is MDHEN and CDR2 is SYDVKM. The CDR3 sequence is CASRGGVTDTQYF. As DNA, the CDR3 is TGTGCCAGCCGAGGAGGGGTGACAGATACGCAGTATTTT.

V and J are TRBV4-3 and TRBJ2-7; 7 bases are a match to TRBD1. The germline V gene encodes CDR1 LGHNA and CDR2 YSLEER. V was clipped by 2 bases and J by 4 bases; unmatched bases: 8. CDR3 length equals 15 residues. Here the CDR3 reads CASSQIMGQSYEQYF. The DNA of the CDR3 is TGCGCCAGCAGCCAAATAATGGGACAGAGTTACGAGCAGTACTTC.

Only one count was recorded for this clone. This chain links TRBV9 with TRBJ1-2; tentatively, D is TRBD1 (5 bases). The V and J ends lost 4 bases and 11 bases respectively, with 21 bases between them. Germline V lookup: CDR1 SGDLS, CDR2 YYNGEE. CDR3 length: 14 amino acids. The CDR3 region has the DNA TGTGCCAGCAGCTTTGCCGGGACCGGACTAACTTACACCTTC. It yields the protein CASSFAGTGLTYTF.

The chain uses TRBV15 and TRBJ2-7, with 13 bases that match TRBD2. Germline lookup yields CDR1 LNHNV and CDR2 YYDKDF (reference sequence). J lost 5 bases, V lost 4 bases, and 5 bases had no gene match. The CDR3 is made up of 15 amino acids. The CDR3 here is CATSKRTSGSNEQYF. The CDR3 DNA sequence: TGTGCCACCAGCAAAAGGACTAGCGGGAGTAACGAGCAGTACTTC.

The chain has TRBV19 and TRBJ1-1; 8 nucleotides agree with TRBD1. The CDR3 has 14 amino acids. The V and J ends lost 6 bases and 5 bases, in that order; junction bases with no gene match: 8. The germline V gene encodes CDR1 LNHDA and CDR2 SQIVND (reference sequence). CDR3 in DNA: TGTGCCAGTAGCTTACTGACAGGGGTAACTGAAGCTTTCTTT. Translated: CASSLLTGVTEAFF.

This sequence joins TRBV30 and TRBJ1-3; D uncertain. Germline CDR1 GTSNPN, CDR2 SVGIG (reference sequence). The V gene lost 5 bases and the J gene lost 0 bases, with 2 bases spanning the gap. This CDR3 is 11 amino acids long. CDR3 amino acids: CAWLSGNTIYF. CDR3 bases: TGTGCCTGGCTCTCTGGAAACACCATATATTTT.

V gene TRBV7-2 combines with J gene TRBJ2-7; D remains ambiguous. The ends were cut back, 2 bases at V and 1 base at J, with 15 bases in the middle. The germline V gene encodes CDR1 SGHTA and CDR2 FQGNSA. This CDR3 comprises 16 residues. CDR3 DNA sequence: TGTGCCAGCAGCTTAACGAACAGTGGGTTATCCTACGAGCAGTACTTC. It specifies CASSLTNSGLSYEQYF.

The rearrangement links TRBV14 to TRBJ2-1; tentatively, D is TRBD2 (6 bases). Germline CDR1 reads SGHDN; CDR2 reads FVKESK. V was trimmed by 2 bases and J by 6 bases, leaving 14 bases between them. The CDR3 is 15 residues long. CDR3 coding DNA: TGTGCCAGCAGCCAACGCGGGATGGTGCGCAATGAGCAGTTCTTC. The encoded protein is CASSQRGMVRNEQFF.

This sequence joins TRBV12-2 and TRBJ2-1; the D call in the table, TRBD1, was not verified against the DNA. TRBV12-2 constitutes a pseudogene. CDR3 length: 14 amino acids. CDR3 bases: TGTGCAAGTCGCTTGGGGACAGGGGAACATGAGCAGTTCTTC. Protein product: CASRLGTGEHEQFF.

The chain carries TRBV6-5 and TRBJ1-1; a weak D match, TRBD1 (5 bases). Trimming pared 2 bases from V and 6 bases from J, leaving 19 bases between. CDR1 and CDR2 (germline): MNHEY, SVGAGI. This CDR3 is 16 amino acids long. The CDR3 loop is CASSYGSASGRAEAFF. For the CDR3, the DNA is TGTGCCAGCAGTTACGGGTCCGCATCAGGGCGCGCTGAAGCTTTCTTT.

This chain links TRBV5-1 with TRBJ2-2; 10 nucleotides line up with TRBD2. With V trimmed by 4 bases and J by 1 base, 7 bases remained unmatched. CDR1 and CDR2 (germline): SGHRS, YFSETQ. CDR3 length equals 17 residues. CDR3 amino acids: CASSLRASGGNTGELFF. The CDR3 bases are TGCGCCAGCAGCCTCCGGGCTAGCGGGGGGAACACCGGGGAGCTGTTTTTT.

V gene TRBV6-5 combines with J gene TRBJ2-7; TRBD2 matches 11 bases. The CDR3 contains 16 residues. V was clipped by 2 bases and J by 0 bases; unmatched bases: 3. The V gene's germline CDR1 is MNHEY and CDR2 SVGAGI. The CDR3 DNA reads TGTGCCAGCAGTTACACCGGGACTAGCGGCTCCTACGAGCAGTACTTC. It yields the protein CASSYTGTSGSYEQYF.

The CDR3 loop reads CASSQGLGKTQYF. CDR3 in DNA: TGCGCCAGCAGCCAAGGACTAGGGAAGACCCAGTACTTC. The chain joins TRBV5-1 to TRBJ2-5; the match to TRBD2 covers 7 bases. The CDR3 contains 13 residues. Trimming at V came to 4 bases and at J to 6 bases, leaving 6 bases not matched to a gene. Germline V gene data show CDR1 as SGHRS and CDR2 as YFSETQ.

The chain recombines TRBV11-2 with TRBJ2-2, with D unresolved. The CDR3 runs 19 residues. The V gene's germline CDR1 is SGHAT and CDR2 FQNNGV. The ends were cut back, 4 bases at V and 3 bases at J, with 24 bases in the middle. This CDR3 reads CASSSSISRGRAYTGELFF. CDR3 coding DNA: TGTGCCAGCAGCTCAAGTATATCCCGAGGCAGAGCTTACACCGGGGAGCTGTTTTTT.

This rearrangement joins TRBV9 to TRBJ2-7; 9 nucleotides agree with TRBD2. The trim removed 0 bases at V and 6 bases at J, leaving 7 bases unmatched. The CDR3 totals 15 residues. Germline CDR1 reads SGDLS; CDR2 reads YYNGEE. CDR3 protein: CASSVGPSGGREQYF. The CDR3 DNA reads TGTGCCAGCAGCGTAGGACCGAGCGGGGGGCGCGAGCAGTACTTC.

This chain connects TRBV7-2 to TRBJ2-3, with D tentatively TRBD2 (6 bases). The CDR3 runs to 17 residues. The germline V gene encodes CDR1 SGHTA and CDR2 FQGNSA. Trimming took off 2 bases at V and 8 bases at J, with 23 bases between the two ends. The CDR3 reads CASSLRSSYRLDSTQYF. The CDR3 region has the DNA TGTGCCAGCAGCTTAAGGTCGTCATACAGACTAGATAGTACGCAGTATTTT.